The clone carrying this TCR beta chain was picked up one time. The antigen is undetermined. The record originates from a study of cytomegalovirus exposure and HLA in healthy donors. Study conclusions and caveats: A later analysis found first-cohort TCR clusters tended to co-occur in the 120 validation repertoires. Reportedly, diagnosis of cytomegalovirus status by the classifier showed high specificity and sensitivity.

Germline values: CDR1 MNHNS, CDR2 SASEGT. The V and J ends lost 0 bases and 0 bases respectively, with 6 bases between them. The CDR3 contains 16 residues. Assay used: immunoSEQ multiplex PCR; TCRdb lists only in-frame clones, some missing. The sample carries under 200,000 clones, 75% to 90% recorded once. The chain joins TRBV6-1 to TRBJ2-6; D might be TRBD1 (5 bases). The sequenced sample was PBMCs. The sequence was obtained from a young woman in good health and CMV-seronegative. The CDR3: CASSEATGSGANVLTF. CDR3 DNA sequence: TGTGCCAGCAGTGAAGCCACAGGCTCTGGGGCCAACGTCCTGACTTTC.